These 21 T cell receptor beta chains were all obtained from the same sample, sequenced in a study of cytotoxic CD8 clonotypes in ibrutinib-treated CLL. Measured with immunoSEQ multiplex PCR; TCRdb has only the in-frame clones, and not every one. The sample has about 310,000 clones; 80% are singletons. This sample comprised PBMCs, obtained before ibrutinib treatment. The receptors stem from a human donor with chronic lymphocytic leukemia.

CDR3 nucleotides: TGTGCCAGTAGTCCTAGGGGAGCAGCCGGGACTCTGGGGTGGCAGTACTTC. It codes for CASSPRGAAGTLGWQYF. The chain uses TRBV19 and TRBJ2-7, with D possibly TRBD2 on 6 matching bases. This CDR3 has 17 residues. Germline lookup yields CDR1 LNHDA and CDR2 SQIVND (reference sequence). V gave up 5 bases and J gave up 9 bases, with 29 bases separating them.

The chain uses TRBV4-1 and TRBJ2-2, with D possibly TRBD2 on 5 matching bases. The germline gives CDR1 MGHRA, CDR2 YSYEKL. V was cut by 7 bases and J by 5 bases, with 14 bases left in between. The CDR3 has 14 residues. CDR3 loop: CASKVPDLTGELFF. CDR3 nucleotides: TGCGCCAGCAAGGTTCCGGACTTGACCGGGGAGCTGTTTTTT.

This clone was detected only a few times. V and J are TRBV7-9 and TRBJ2-7, with D tentatively TRBD2 (6 bases). The CDR3 length is 13 residues. V lost 5 bases and J lost 2, with 10 bases in between. Germline loops: CDR1 SEHNR, CDR2 FQNEAQ (reference sequence). The CDR3 nucleotides are TGTGCCAGCAGCCCTAGCGAGACCTACGAGCAGTACTTC. Its translation is CASSPSETYEQYF.

A few counts support this clone. The chain couples TRBV6-1 to TRBJ1-2, with D tentatively TRBD1 (5 bases). The CDR3 length is 14 residues. CDR1 is MNHNS, CDR2 SASEGT, per germline. The V and J ends lost 5 bases and 2 bases respectively, with 12 bases between them. CDR3 DNA: TGTGCCAGCAGTTGGGAAGACAGAAACTATGGCTACACCTTC. This sequence encodes CASSWEDRNYGYTF.

The chain employs TRBV14 and TRBJ2-1, with D perhaps TRBD1 (6 bases). The CDR3 spans 14 residues. Trimming shortened V by 4 bases and J by 9 bases, and 16 bases separated the two germline ends. Germline V gives CDR1 SGHDN, CDR2 FVKESK. CDR3 sequence: CASSRRRTAGEQFF. The CDR3 coding sequence is TGTGCCAGCAGCCGTAGGAGGACAGCCGGTGAGCAGTTCTTC.

J is TRBJ1-2 and V is TRBV6-6; D is unresolved. Per germline, CDR1 MNHNY and CDR2 SVGAGI (reference sequence). This CDR3 is built from 14 residues. The germline V and J ends were trimmed by 0 bases and 4 bases, with 9 bases remaining between them. The CDR3 here is CASSYSEEIYGYTF. DNA for the CDR3: TGTGCCAGCAGTTACTCGGAAGAGATCTATGGCTACACCTTC.

V usage is TRBV20-1 and J usage is TRBJ2-5; D unresolved. TRBJ2-7 matches the DNA end more closely, so the J call is doubtful. The germline gives CDR1 DFQATT, CDR2 SNEGSKA (reference sequence). The CDR3 totals 11 residues. The CDR3 region is CSATNSYEQYF. In DNA, the CDR3 is TGCAGTGCTACTAACTCCTACGAGCAGTACTTC.

This chain joins TRBV4-1 and TRBJ2-7; 14 nucleotides line up with TRBD2. Germline-derived CDR1 and CDR2 are MGHRA and YSYEKL. V gave up 2 bases and J gave up 5 bases; unmatched junction bases: 5. CDR3 length: 16 amino acids. The CDR3 loop reads CASSQPGLAGGDEQYF. The CDR3 coding sequence is TGCGCCAGCAGCCAACCTGGACTAGCGGGAGGAGACGAGCAGTACTTC.

The chain recombines TRBV19 with TRBJ1-2; 9 bases map to TRBD1. Germline V gene data show CDR1 as LNHDA and CDR2 as SQIVND (reference sequence). Unmatched junction bases numbered 2, after V lost 3 bases and J lost 3 bases. The length of the CDR3 is 14 residues. CDR3 in DNA: TGTGCCAGTAGTATTGGGACAGGGTACTATGGCTACACCTTC. This encodes CASSIGTGYYGYTF.

The gene calls are TRBV7-2 and TRBJ1-1; maybe TRBD1 (6 bases). Looked up from germline, CDR1 is SGHTA and CDR2 is FQGNSA. The germline V and J ends were trimmed by 5 bases and 3 bases, with 19 bases remaining between them. The CDR3 is 16 residues long. CDR3 sequence (DNA): TGTGCCAGCAGCAAGGACAGCAGGGTACTTTACACTGAAGCTTTCTTT. This codes for CASSKDSRVLYTEAFF.

V usage is TRBV5-6 and J usage is TRBJ1-2; unclear D gene. Trimming pared 1 base from V and 0 bases from J, leaving 19 bases between. The V gene's germline CDR1 is SGHDT and CDR2 YYEEEE. The CDR3 spans 18 residues. CDR3 region: CASSLFIGFLLANYGYTF. Here the CDR3 DNA reads TGTGCCAGCAGCTTGTTTATTGGGTTCCTCTTAGCTAACTATGGCTACACCTTC.

This clone has only one observation. The chain recombines TRBV7-8 with TRBJ2-7; 7 bases match TRBD1. Germline trimming cut 5 bases from V and 3 bases from J; bases unmatched to any gene: 10. The CDR3 runs to 15 residues. Germline lookup yields CDR1 SGHVS and CDR2 FQNEAQ. CDR3: CASSLRQGFLYEQYF. The CDR3 DNA follows: TGTGCCAGCAGCCTACGACAGGGTTTCCTCTACGAGCAGTACTTC.

This chain connects TRBV28 to TRBJ2-7; D might be TRBD1 (6 bases). Trimming pared 8 bases from V and 2 bases from J, leaving 25 bases between. The CDR3 is 17 residues long. Germline V gene sequence: CDR1 MDHEN, CDR2 SYDVKM. The CDR3, as DNA: TGTGCCAGCTCAGTAAGCCGCTCATACAGGGTCACCTACGAGCAGTACTTC. Protein: CASSVSRSYRVTYEQYF.

The chain is built from TRBV29-1 and TRBJ1-1; D may be TRBD1 (5 bases). The germline gives CDR1 SQVTM, CDR2 ANQGSEA. V lost 4 bases to trimming and J lost 4 bases, with 19 bases between them. The CDR3 has 15 residues. This chain's CDR3 is CSVVEWGGPITEAFF. CDR3 in DNA: TGCAGCGTTGTGGAGTGGGGGGGACCCATCACTGAAGCTTTCTTT.

The chain is built from TRBV4-3 and TRBJ1-2, with no clear D. The CDR3 covers 14 residues. Trimming left V 2 bases short and J 2 bases short, with 9 bases between. CDR1 LGHNA and CDR2 YSLEER come from the germline V gene. This CDR3 is CASSQNSANYGYTF. In DNA form, the CDR3 reads TGCGCCAGCAGCCAAAACTCAGCGAACTATGGCTACACCTTC.

This sequence joins TRBV7-6 and TRBJ2-1; 11 nucleotides agree with TRBD2. The CDR3 has 19 amino acids. Germline-derived CDR1 and CDR2 are SGHVS and FNYEAQ. J gave up 4 bases and V 3 bases, and 14 bases lay outside the gene matches. The CDR3 loop reads CASSFPSGRPVGNYNEQFF. The CDR3 region has the DNA TGTGCCAGCAGCTTTCCTAGCGGGAGGCCCGTTGGGAATTACAATGAGCAGTTCTTC. Full variable domain (rest looked up from reference TRBV7-6 and TRBJ2-1): GAGVSQSPRYKVTKRGQDVALRCDPISGHVSLYWYRQALGQGPEFLTYFNYEAQQDKSGLPNDRFSAERPEGSISTLTIQRTEQRDSAMYRCASSFPSGRPVGNYNEQFFGPGTRLTVL.

This chain uses TRBV5-4 with TRBJ2-1; 8 nucleotides match TRBD1. From germline, CDR1 is SGHNT and CDR2 YYREEE (reference sequence). V trimming: 4 bases; J trimming: 6 bases; junction bases outside the gene matches: 6. The CDR3 extends over 14 amino acids. The CDR3 DNA sequence: TGTGCCAGCAGCCTACGACAGGGGCTCAATGAGCAGTTCTTC. It is translated as CASSLRQGLNEQFF.

The chain links TRBV4-2 to TRBJ2-7; no clear D. The V gene lost 0 bases and the J gene lost 5 bases, with 5 bases spanning the gap. Germline V CDR1 and CDR2: LGHNA, YNFKEQ. This CDR3 is 12 amino acids long. Here the CDR3 reads CASSQDLDEQYF. The CDR3 DNA is TGTGCCAGCAGCCAAGATTTGGACGAGCAGTACTTC.

The chain combines TRBV2 with TRBJ2-3, with a weak D call TRBD1 (5 bases). V was clipped by 5 bases and J by 5 bases, with 8 bases between them. CDR1 is SNHLY and CDR2 is FYNNEI in the germline V gene. The CDR3 covers 12 residues. Here the CDR3 DNA reads TGTGCCAGCAGTCAGGGTTTAGATACGCAGTATTTT. Amino acid sequence: CASSQGLDTQYF.

The rearrangement uses TRBV30 and TRBJ2-4; D could derive from TRBD1 or TRBD2 (6 bases each). The CDR3 loop spans 15 amino acids. Trimming removed 2 bases at V and 2 bases at J, with 13 bases between. Germline assignment: CDR1 GTSNPN and CDR2 SVGIG (reference sequence). The CDR3 region is CAWSKGGATKNIQYF. CDR3 coding DNA: TGTGCCTGGAGTAAGGGGGGCGCGACCAAAAACATTCAGTACTTC.

On this clone itself: Distinct nucleotide sequences in the sample also encode this CDR3. J is TRBJ2-7 and V is TRBV7-9; TRBD2 agrees at 13 bases. Germline V gene data show CDR1 as SEHNR and CDR2 as FQNEAQ (reference sequence). Trimming removed 4 bases from V and 6 bases from J; junction bases left unmatched: 6. The CDR3 covers 15 residues. CDR3 in DNA: TGTGCCAGCAGCTCCACTAGCGGGAGGGCAGGCGAGCAGTACTTC. It yields the protein CASSSTSGRAGEQYF.